These 32 T cell receptor beta chains were all obtained from the same sample, sequenced in a study of T cells expressing NK-cell markers. TCRdb reprocessed the 5' RACE reads; each CDR3 protein has one entry and no DNA is given. This sample's table reports hundreds of thousands of distinct CDR3 sequences. The sample was blood T cells: a sorted CD56 or NKG2C T cell subset, CD4+ or CD8+ T cells, or bulk PBMC T cells (not recorded which). These receptors all stem from a man aged 18 to 29 in good health.

This chain joins TRBV6-2 or TRBV6-3 and TRBJ2-1; TCRdb reports TRBD2, a call that lacks DNA to check it against. The germline V gene has CDR1 MNHEY and CDR2 SVGEGT. There are 15 residues in the CDR3. This chain's CDR3 is CASTRGGLADNEQFF.

The chain joins TRBV3-1 to TRBJ2-7; TCRdb returns TRBD1, unconfirmable since there is no DNA. CDR3 length: 16 amino acids. Germline V gives CDR1 LGHDT, CDR2 YNNKEL (reference sequence). CDR3 amino acids: CASSQVWTGNDYEQYF.

J is TRBJ2-7 and V is TRBV12-3 or TRBV12-4; TCRdb designates TRBD1, a call that cannot be tested without DNA. CDR3 length: 15 residues. CDR3 in amino acids: CASSLGRVEAYEQYF.

The chain recombines TRBV6-1 with TRBJ1-1. CDR1 and CDR2 from the germline V gene are MNHNS and SASEGT. The CDR3 extends over 15 amino acids. CDR3 loop: CASRPLGSMNTEAFF.

This chain joins TRBV30 and TRBJ1-2; the TCRdb call, TRBD1, lacks DNA for checking. The CDR3 loop spans 14 amino acids. Germline values: CDR1 GTSNPN, CDR2 SVGIG (reference sequence). Here the CDR3 reads CAWRFGQSNYGYTF.

V is TRBV29-1 and J is TRBJ1-1; TCRdb calls TRBD1, which cannot be checked without DNA. Germline CDR1 and CDR2: SQVTM and ANQGSEA. This CDR3 is 11 amino acids long. CDR3 sequence reads: CSPKRGTKAFF.

V usage is TRBV27 and J usage is TRBJ2-1; the D gene TCRdb calls, TRBD2, cannot be checked with no DNA. CDR3 length equals 16 residues. The germline gives CDR1 MNHEY, CDR2 SMNVEV (reference sequence). The CDR3 protein is CASNPGISASDNEQFF.

The chain recombines TRBV3-1 with TRBJ2-2; TCRdb calls TRBD2, which cannot be checked without DNA. This CDR3 comprises 17 residues. CDR1 is LGHDT, CDR2 YNNKEL, per germline (reference sequence). This CDR3 is CASSPMGLAGDTGELFF. Together with reference TRBV3-1 and TRBJ2-2, the CDR3 gives the full variable domain: DTAVSQTPKYLVTQMGNDKSIKCEQNLGHDTMYWYKQDSKKFLKIMFSYNNKELIINETVPNRFSPKSPDKAHLNLHINSLELGDSAVYFCASSPMGLAGDTGELFFGEGSRLTVL.

CDR3 protein: CASSSGLAGDADTQYF. The chain combines TRBV7-8 with TRBJ2-3; without DNA, the TCRdb call of TRBD2 cannot be checked. Per the germline V gene, CDR1 is SGHVS and CDR2 is FQNEAQ. The CDR3 sequence is 16 residues long.

The genes are TRBV29-1 and TRBJ1-5; TCRdb picks TRBD1, but there is no DNA to check that call. This CDR3 is built from 14 residues. In germline, CDR1 is SQVTM, CDR2 ANQGSEA. The CDR3 loop is CSVGKGAGNQPQHF.

V is TRBV7-7 and J is TRBJ2-3; without DNA, the TCRdb call of TRBD1 cannot be checked. CDR3 length: 15 amino acids. The germline gives CDR1 SSHAT, CDR2 FNYEAQ (reference sequence). The CDR3 sequence: CASSPRGQPTDTQYF.

J is TRBJ1-5 and V is TRBV2; without DNA, the TCRdb call of TRBD1 cannot be checked. The CDR3 has 14 residues. Germline-derived CDR1 and CDR2 are SNHLY and FYNNEI. CDR3 region: CASTPDRGDQPQHF.

The rearrangement links TRBV4-2 to TRBJ2-2; the D gene TCRdb calls, TRBD2, cannot be checked with no DNA. This CDR3 has 18 residues. CDR1 is LGHNA, CDR2 YNFKEQ, per germline. The CDR3 loop is CASSLKPGLAGETGELFF.

The chain carries TRBV12-3 or TRBV12-4 and TRBJ1-2; TCRdb selects TRBD1, and the lack of DNA leaves this call unchecked. The CDR3 consists of 15 residues. The chain's CDR3 is CASSLREQGRGGYTF.

The chain uses TRBV30 and TRBJ2-5; TCRdb's D call of TRBD2 is untestable without DNA. From germline, CDR1 is GTSNPN and CDR2 SVGIG (reference sequence). CDR3 size: 13 residues. The chain's CDR3 is CAWEDERRALQYF.

The V and J genes are TRBV5-6 and TRBJ1-1; the D gene TCRdb calls, TRBD1, cannot be checked with no DNA. The CDR3 consists of 14 residues. Germline-derived CDR1 and CDR2 are SGHDT and YYEEEE. The CDR3 protein is CASSPGTPDTEAFF.

The chain joins TRBV29-1 to TRBJ1-3. From germline, CDR1 is SQVTM and CDR2 ANQGSEA. This CDR3 spans 14 amino acids. CDR3 in amino acids: CSVEDGRSGNTIYF.

The genes are TRBV2 and TRBJ2-2; TCRdb's D gene call, TRBD2, goes unchecked for lack of DNA. The CDR3 is 17 amino acids. Germline V gene data show CDR1 as SNHLY and CDR2 as FYNNEI. This chain's CDR3 is CASNERGLAIIPGELFF.

The chain has TRBV3-1 and TRBJ1-2. The CDR3 has 16 residues. CDR1 and CDR2 from the germline V gene are LGHDT and YNNKEL (reference sequence). The CDR3 reads CASSQEAHWRAGGYTF.

The chain is built from TRBV30 and TRBJ2-4; with no DNA, the TCRdb D assignment of TRBD1 cannot be verified. There are 11 residues in the CDR3. In germline, CDR1 is GTSNPN, CDR2 SVGIG (reference sequence). Here the CDR3 reads CAWSPGTSQYF.

CDR3 amino acids: CASSPGGLQETQYF. V gene TRBV3-1 combines with J gene TRBJ2-5; TCRdb lists TRBD2, though no DNA is available to test this call. CDR1 is LGHDT and CDR2 is YNNKEL in the germline V gene (reference sequence). The CDR3 extends over 14 amino acids.

Here the CDR3 reads CASSLSGWNGELFF. The V gene is TRBV28, the J gene TRBJ2-2. Germline V gene lookup returns CDR1 MDHEN and CDR2 SYDVKM. The CDR3 runs to 14 residues.

The CDR3 loop is CASSTGTSGRKETQYF. The rearrangement uses TRBV7-9 and TRBJ2-5; TCRdb's D call of TRBD2 is untestable without DNA. The CDR3 is made up of 16 amino acids. Germline-derived CDR1 and CDR2 are SEHNR and FQNEAQ (reference sequence).

The rearrangement links TRBV4-1 to TRBJ2-5. CDR1 is MGHRA and CDR2 is YSYEKL in the germline V gene. The CDR3 runs 16 residues. The CDR3 spells CASSQDLGRGFETQYF.

The V gene is TRBV6-1, the J gene TRBJ1-2; TCRdb picks TRBD1, but there is no DNA to check that call. The CDR3 runs 11 residues. The germline V gene has CDR1 MNHNS and CDR2 SASEGT. CDR3 in amino acids: CASSEWGGYTF.

This chain connects TRBV10-3 to TRBJ2-1; TCRdb's assignment of TRBD2 cannot be checked, as there is no DNA. The CDR3 spans 14 residues. Germline V CDR1 and CDR2: ENHRY, SYGVKD. CDR3 sequence: CASVGTSGRNEQFF.

V and J are TRBV20-1 and TRBJ2-3; TCRdb reports TRBD1, a call that lacks DNA to check it against. CDR1 DFQATT and CDR2 SNEGSKA come from the germline V gene (reference sequence). This CDR3 comprises 15 residues. CDR3 region: CSAARGGAGTDTQYF.

The chain links TRBV7-3 to TRBJ2-7; checking the TCRdb D call of TRBD2 is not possible without DNA. CDR3 length equals 13 residues. CDR1 is SGHTA, CDR2 FQGTGA, per germline. CDR3 sequence reads: CASSGIGDYEQYF.

This chain links TRBV4-3 with TRBJ1-6; TCRdb designates TRBD1, a call that cannot be tested without DNA. CDR1 and CDR2 from the germline V gene are LGHNA and YSLEER. The CDR3 totals 15 residues. The CDR3 reads CASGDVGRRTSPLHF.

The chain uses TRBV20-1 and TRBJ1-2; the TRBD1 assignment by TCRdb is unverifiable without DNA. The CDR3 has 12 amino acids. The germline gives CDR1 DFQATT, CDR2 SNEGSKA (reference sequence). The chain's CDR3 is CSAHGQDYGYTF.

The CDR3 protein is CASSLGPTTGANVLTF. V and J are TRBV5-1 and TRBJ2-6. The CDR3 totals 16 residues. Germline lookup yields CDR1 SGHRS and CDR2 YFSETQ. The full variable domain, with the rest looked up from reference TRBV5-1 and TRBJ2-6, is KAGVTQTPRYLIKTRGQQVTLSCSPISGHRSVSWYQQTPGQGLQFLFEYFSETQRNKGNFPGRFSGRQFSNSRSEMNVSTLELGDSALYLCASSLGPTTGANVLTFGAGSRLTVL.

This chain joins TRBV9 and TRBJ2-7; checking the TCRdb D call of TRBD1 is not possible without DNA. This CDR3 has 14 residues. Germline lookup yields CDR1 SGDLS and CDR2 YYNGEE. The CDR3 loop is CASSAGRISYEQYF.